A selection of T cell receptor beta chains follows, all from one sample in a study of shared clonotypes between healthy human individuals. The repertoire was sequenced with immunoSEQ multiplex PCR; TCRdb's copy has only in-frame clones and lacks some. Found here are hundreds of thousands of clones, about 96% of them singletons; the top ten hold approximately 0.12%. Sequencing was carried out using naive CD8+ T cells sorted from blood. These TCRs come from a woman in her twenties or thirties in good health. Both conserved end residues are part of each CDR3. Fields, in order: clone size, V gene, D gene, J gene, CDR3 protein, CDR3 DNA. A D gene is named only where the DNA matches it firmly. The listing skips clone size in some rows; elsewhere it reads once, few, many or a size class.

>-|TRBV19|-|TRBJ2-7
CASSIGGSSYEQYF
TGTGCCAGTAGTATCGGCGGAAGCTCCTACGAGCAGTACTTC
>-|TRBV13|-|TRBJ2-7
CASSAGTTTEQYF
TGTGCCAGCAGCGCCGGGACCACCACGGAGCAGTACTTC
>-|TRBV4-2|-|TRBJ2-1
CASSRMEGGEQFF
TGTGCCAGCAGCCGAATGGAGGGAGGTGAGCAGTTCTTC
>-|TRBV5-6|-|TRBJ1-1
CASSFGGMNTEAFF
TGTGCCAGCAGCTTCGGGGGAATGAACACTGAAGCTTTCTTT
>once|TRBV13|-|TRBJ2-1
CASSLGGIYNEQFF
TGTGCCAGCAGCTTAGGTGGAATCTACAATGAGCAGTTCTTC
>-|TRBV6-5|TRBD1|TRBJ2-7
CASSPTGGHYEQYF
TGTGCCAGCAGCCCCACAGGGGGCCACTACGAGCAGTACTTC
>once|TRBV5-6|-|TRBJ2-7
CASSWGGTYEQYF
TGTGCCAGCAGCTGGGGTGGGACCTACGAGCAGTACTTC
>-|TRBV4-2|TRBD1|TRBJ2-3
CASSQDTTGADTQYF
TGTGCCAGCAGCCAGGATACTACAGGGGCAGATACGCAGTATTTT
>-|TRBV4-1|TRBD1|TRBJ1-1
CASSQRQGFGTEAFF
TGCGCCAGCAGCCAGCGACAGGGTTTTGGCACTGAAGCTTTCTTT
>-|TRBV30|-|TRBJ2-7
CAWSQGVYEQYF
TGTGCCTGGAGTCAGGGCGTCTACGAGCAGTACTTC
>-|TRBV28|-|TRBJ1-2
CASSASGTVYGYTF
TGTGCCAGCAGTGCCTCCGGGACTGTTTATGGCTACACCTTC
>-|TRBV29-1|-|TRBJ2-7
CSVVAFYEQYF
TGCAGCGTTGTTGCGTTTTACGAGCAGTACTTC
>-|TRBV9|TRBD2|TRBJ2-7
CASSPAGAPTYEQYF
TGTGCCAGCAGCCCAGCGGGAGCGCCGACCTACGAGCAGTACTTC
>once|TRBV7-9|-|TRBJ2-7
CASSPWQGSDEQYF
TGTGCCAGCAGCCCATGGCAGGGTAGCGACGAGCAGTACTTC
>-|TRBV27|-|TRBJ2-1
CASSPLGPKEPGFF
TGTGCCAGCTCACCCCTAGGACCCAAGGAACCGGGGTTCTTC
>-|TRBV25-1|-|TRBJ2-7
CASSEFLGTVIEQYF
TGTGCCAGCAGTGAATTTTTGGGGACGGTTATCGAGCAGTACTTC
>-|TRBV28|TRBD1|TRBJ1-1
CASSLWGQGEVGAFF
TGTGCCAGCAGTTTATGGGGACAGGGGGAAGTTGGAGCTTTCTTT